The rows below give T cell receptor beta chains drawn from one sample of a study of T cell repertoires in cytomegalovirus infection. TCRdb independently ran MiXCR on the reads; one entry per CDR3 protein. The repertoire includes 650,000 to 900,000 distinct CDR3 sequences, approximately 32% of them detected once, and less than 15% sits in the top ten. The antigens for these receptors are not known. Here the sequenced sample was cultured CD8+ T cells from PBMCs, taken from culture after CMV antigen stimulation. These receptors originate from a human donor in good health (CMV status not recorded). Some clones in this sample may be carry-over from other donors' samples. CDR3s include the opening cysteine and the closing phenylalanine or tryptophan.

V: TRBV27; J: TRBJ1-2; CDR3: CASSPGLPYGYTF
V: TRBV19; J: TRBJ2-5; CDR3: CASKFRTAETQYF
V: TRBV6-4; J: TRBJ1-1; CDR3: CASSDSKGDEAFF
V: TRBV4-1; J: TRBJ1-1; CDR3: CASSQTQGAGTEAFF
V: TRBV7-9; J: TRBJ2-7; CDR3: CASSSPGLKYEQYF
V: TRBV7-6; J: TRBJ2-1; CDR3: CASSPPAGVANEQFF
V: TRBV4-2; J: TRBJ2-5; CDR3: CASSQDPEQETQYF
V: TRBV4-2; J: TRBJ1-1; CDR3: CASSPGTESNTEAFF
V: TRBV4-2; J: TRBJ2-3; CDR3: CASRGEGESTDTQYF
V: TRBV18; J: TRBJ1-3; CDR3: CASKGQAGNTIYF
V: TRBV7-9; J: TRBJ1-2; CDR3: CASSLGGPGYTF
V: TRBV7-9; J: TRBJ2-5; CDR3: CASSSPWYQETQYF
V: TRBV7-6; J: TRBJ2-7; CDR3: CASSLGANEQYF
V: TRBV6-1; J: TRBJ1-2; CDR3: CASRSGHLIF
V: TRBV24-1; J: TRBJ2-2; CDR3: CATSAGQTNTGELFF
V: TRBV7-9; J: TRBJ2-5; CDR3: CASRPPTENQETQYF
V: TRBV6-1; J: TRBJ2-3; CDR3: CATGQVGGFADTQYF
V: TRBV7-3; J: TRBJ1-6; CDR3: CASSLTWESNSPLHF
V: TRBV12-3/TRBV12-4; J: TRBJ2-7; CDR3: CASSPSGLTLAYEQYF
V: TRBV7-6; J: TRBJ1-2; CDR3: CASSPRAASSGGYTF
V: TRBV12-5; J: TRBJ1-2; CDR3: CASGLVPHYGYTF
V: TRBV12-3/TRBV12-4; J: TRBJ2-1; CDR3: CASGIEGTYNEQFF
V: TRBV20-1; J: TRBJ1-1; CDR3: CSAYNRGPNTEAFF
V: TRBV29-1; J: TRBJ1-1; CDR3: CSVEAPGGTDTEAFF
V: TRBV27; J: TRBJ2-6; CDR3: CASSVTSSGANVLTF
V: TRBV7-6; J: TRBJ2-1; CDR3: CASSLRGQDNEQFF
V: TRBV7-2; J: TRBJ1-1; CDR3: CASSFAVVTEAFF
V: TRBV3-1; J: TRBJ2-1; CDR3: CASSPTFVAGGGQFF
V: TRBV12-3/TRBV12-4; J: TRBJ2-5; CDR3: CASSRRGPQETQYF
V: TRBV6-2/TRBV6-3; J: TRBJ2-7; CDR3: CASSWTPTYEQYF
V: TRBV7-8; J: TRBJ2-1; CDR3: CASSRSGTSEYNEQFF
V: TRBV27; J: TRBJ1-2; CDR3: CASTYRGGNHGYTF
V: TRBV6-5; J: TRBJ2-7; CDR3: CASSWGTGSASEQYF
V: TRBV12-3/TRBV12-4; J: TRBJ2-1; CDR3: CATTSMSYNEQFF
V: TRBV6-2/TRBV6-3; J: TRBJ2-1; CDR3: CASRPFGGAADEQFF
V: TRBV11-3; J: TRBJ1-4; CDR3: CASSRTRQPTNEKLFF
V: TRBV27; J: TRBJ1-1; CDR3: CASSLEATGRAAFF
V: TRBV27; J: TRBJ1-1; CDR3: CASRPGVNTETFF
V: TRBV12-3/TRBV12-4; J: TRBJ2-5; CDR3: CASSFPEETQYF
V: TRBV6-2/TRBV6-3; J: TRBJ2-1; CDR3: CASRPPSGSYNEQFF
V: TRBV2; J: TRBJ1-3; CDR3: CATLRAISGNTIYF
V: TRBV7-2; J: TRBJ2-1; CDR3: CASSLVTSSYNEQFF
V: TRBV24-1; J: TRBJ1-2; CDR3: CATSPGPYGYTF
V: TRBV6-6; J: TRBJ1-5; CDR3: CASSYSVTGPDSNQPQHF
V: TRBV10-3; J: TRBJ1-1; CDR3: CAISESGHQNTEAFF
V: TRBV6-4; J: TRBJ1-2; CDR3: CASSEVDSPANYGYTF
V: TRBV7-2; J: TRBJ2-1; CDR3: CASSLKGSHNEQFF
V: TRBV4-1; J: TRBJ1-2; CDR3: CASSQRDRGPLGYTF
V: TRBV4-1; J: TRBJ2-5; CDR3: CASSPGTGVYETQYF
V: TRBV4-3; J: TRBJ2-5; CDR3: CASSQDGGGEETQYF
V: TRBV7-9; J: TRBJ2-1; CDR3: CATAPSGDHNEQFF
V: TRBV6-2/TRBV6-3; J: TRBJ2-5; CDR3: CASSNTISGETQYF
V: TRBV5-1; J: TRBJ1-5; CDR3: CASSHLPGRMPQHF
V: TRBV2; J: TRBJ2-3; CDR3: CASSERWGALTDTQYF
V: TRBV7-9; J: TRBJ2-4; CDR3: CASSLGGGENIQYF
V: TRBV23-1; J: TRBJ2-1; CDR3: CASSQYEGRGRDEQFF
V: TRBV15; J: TRBJ2-2; CDR3: CATSSEPAANTGELFF